The T cell receptor beta chain under discussion was sequenced for a study of long-term antiretroviral therapy in people with HIV. Overall study findings and caveats: All blood samples came from the years 2004 to 2017, possibly under older ART regimens. Clonal populations expanded prior to ART predominated within the repertoire at all time points.

A word on this clone: No antigen is known for it.

No donor had fewer than one pre-ART PBMC sample or fewer than two post-ART PBMC samples. Survey-level immunoSEQ v3.0 assays were run. This table comes from immunoSEQ multiplex PCR, and its TCRdb copy is limited to in-frame clones, with some not included. The data show roughly 21,000 clones, with around 81% seen just once and 12% held by the top ten. V lost 2 bases and J 2 bases, leaving 12 bases between the germline ends. This CDR3 spans 15 amino acids. The V gene's germline CDR1 is SGHAT and CDR2 FQNNGV. Specimen: unsorted PBMCs, collected 0.1 years before starting antiretroviral therapy. The source of this sequence is a man in his forties with HIV. The chain joins TRBV11-2 to TRBJ1-2, with unresolved D. This CDR3 reads CASSLNDRLNYGYTF. Written as DNA, the CDR3 is TGTGCCAGCAGCTTAAACGATCGGCTGAACTATGGCTACACCTTC. The full variable domain, with the rest looked up from reference TRBV11-2 and TRBJ1-2, is EAGVAQSPRYKIIEKRQSVAFWCNPISGHATLYWYQQILGQGPKLLIQFQNNGVVDDSQLPKDRFSAERLKGVDSTLKIQPAKLEDSAVYLCASSLNDRLNYGYTFGSGTRLTVV.